These 29 T cell receptor beta chains came from one sample sequenced in a study of vaccination effects on CD4 cells after COVID-19. The table came from immunoSEQ multiplex PCR; TCRdb's copy has only in-frame clones and leaves some out. Of about 72,000 clones listed, 81% are singletons. What these receptors recognize is not known. Using viral peptide pools, the ViraFEST assay grew out antigen-specific CD4+ T cells prior to sequencing. At the end of roughly ten days of culture, CD4+ T cells were isolated. Participants completed two doses of the BNT162b2 or mRNA-1273 vaccine. Sequenced here: CD4+ T cells from PBMCs cultured with HCoV-229E spike peptides, sampled after COVID-19 vaccination. Source of these receptors: a human donor who received a COVID-19 vaccine.

V gene TRBV19 combines with J gene TRBJ1-2; no clear D gene. Deletions cut 1 base from V and 4 bases from J, with 7 bases between. Germline CDR1 is LNHDA and CDR2 is SQIVND (reference sequence). This CDR3 is built from 13 residues. The CDR3 sequence is CASSIVNSYGYTF. In DNA, the CDR3 is TGTGCCAGTAGTATAGTCAATAGCTATGGCTACACCTTC.

This chain uses TRBV18 with TRBJ1-1; D is unresolved. The CDR3 is 13 amino acids. Germline assignment: CDR1 KGHSH and CDR2 LQKENI. V was trimmed by 3 bases and J by 4 bases, leaving 9 bases between them. CDR3 protein: CASSPRAATEAFF. The CDR3 DNA follows: TGTGCCAGCTCACCTCGGGCAGCCACTGAAGCTTTCTTT.

The V call is TRBV28, the J call TRBJ1-1, with D perhaps matching TRBD1 (6 bases). The germline V gene has CDR1 MDHEN and CDR2 SYDVKM. The V end was cut by 1 base, the J end by 4 bases, with 19 bases between. This CDR3 is built from 17 residues. The CDR3 nucleotides are TGTGCCAGCAGTTTATATGGGGGACATCCTCTGGCCACTGAAGCTTTCTTT. Protein: CASSLYGGHPLATEAFF.

This clone has more than one count but fewer than ten. The V and J genes are TRBV5-1 and TRBJ2-2; 8 bases align to TRBD1. The CDR3 loop spans 14 amino acids. Losses at the gene ends were 7 bases for V and 4 bases for J; bases not matched to a gene: 6. Per the germline V gene, CDR1 is SGHRS and CDR2 is YFSETQ. This CDR3 reads CASAAGGGTGELFF. In DNA, the CDR3 is TGCGCCAGCGCGGCAGGGGGCGGCACCGGGGAGCTGTTTTTT.

This clone was counted between two and nine times. The chain has TRBV6-6 and TRBJ1-1; 9 bases fit TRBD1. Germline CDR1 and CDR2: MNHNY and SVGAGI (reference sequence). V dropped 2 bases and J dropped 5; count of bases not matched to a gene: 0. This CDR3 has 13 residues. The CDR3 loop is CASSYDRGTEAFF. The CDR3 nucleotides are TGTGCCAGCAGTTACGACAGGGGGACTGAAGCTTTCTTT.

The chain is built from TRBV4-1 and TRBJ1-4; TRBD1 matches at 11 bases. Trimming removed 6 bases from V and 5 bases from J; junction bases left unmatched: 2. This CDR3 contains 14 residues. From germline, CDR1 is MGHRA and CDR2 YSYEKL. The CDR3 here is CASSRDRGNEKLFF. CDR3 nucleotides: TGCGCCAGCAGTCGGGACAGGGGGAATGAAAAACTGTTTTTT.

This chain connects TRBV6-5 to TRBJ2-7; 8 nucleotides line up with TRBD1. Germline V gene data show CDR1 as MNHEY and CDR2 as SVGAGI. The CDR3 sequence is 14 residues long. V was pared by 5 bases and J by 4 bases, with 7 bases of the junction left unmatched. The DNA for the CDR3 is TGTGCCAGCAGTAGGACAGGACAGGGATACGAGCAGTACGTC. Its protein is CASSRTGQGYEQYV.

This CDR3 reads CASSPLAGGLGDTQYF. In DNA form, the CDR3 reads TGTGCCAGCAGCCCCTTAGCGGGGGGGCTTGGAGATACGCAGTATTTT. The chain recombines TRBV7-9 with TRBJ2-3; 11 bases are shared with TRBD2. The CDR3 contains 16 residues. The germline CDR1 and CDR2 sequences are SEHNR and FQNEAQ (reference sequence). V lost 5 bases to trimming and J lost 5 bases; unmatched junction nucleotides: 9. The full variable domain, in which reference TRBV7-9 and TRBJ2-3 provide the parts outside the CDR3, is DTGVSQNPRHKITKRGQNVTFRCDPISEHNRLYWYRQTLGQGPEFLTYFQNEAQLEKSRLLSDRFSAERPKGSFSTLEIQRTEQGDSAMYLCASSPLAGGLGDTQYFGPGTRLTVL.

This sequence joins TRBV19 and TRBJ2-3; weak D call: TRBD1 (6 bases). V gave up 7 bases and J gave up 2 bases, with 19 bases separating them. The CDR3 is 16 residues long. CDR1 and CDR2 from the germline V gene are LNHDA and SQIVND (reference sequence). The CDR3 is CASTRGGPRNTDTQYF. CDR3 nucleotides: TGTGCCAGTACCCGAGGGGGACCCCGCAACACAGATACGCAGTATTTT. Filled out from reference TRBV19 and TRBJ2-3, the complete variable domain reads DGGITQSPKYLFRKEGQNVTLSCEQNLNHDAMYWYRQDPGQGLRLIYYSQIVNDFQKGDIAEGYSVSREKKESFPLTVTSAQKNPTAFYLCASTRGGPRNTDTQYFGPGTRLTVL.

This chain links TRBV6-4 with TRBJ2-3; TRBD1 agrees at 8 bases. Germline CDR1 is MRHNA and CDR2 is SNTAGT. V gave up 2 bases and J gave up 3 bases; unmatched junction bases: 4. The CDR3 runs 15 residues. The CDR3 region is CASSDQGARTDTQYF. The DNA of the CDR3 is TGTGCCAGCAGTGACCAGGGGGCGCGGACAGATACGCAGTATTTT.

The chain uses TRBV18 and TRBJ1-6, with a tentative D call TRBD1 (6 bases). Germline V gives CDR1 KGHSH, CDR2 LQKENI. Trimming removed 4 bases at V and 7 bases at J, with 14 bases between. The CDR3 runs 15 residues. In DNA form, the CDR3 reads TGTGCCAGCTCACAGGACCAGGGGAGGAATTCACCCCTCCACTTT. It is translated as CASSQDQGRNSPLHF.

This chain links TRBV15 with TRBJ1-3; D not certain. The length of the CDR3 is 17 residues. Germline CDR1 is LNHNV and CDR2 is YYDKDF (reference sequence). V lost 0 bases and J 1 base, leaving 13 bases between the germline ends. In DNA form, the CDR3 reads TGTGCCACCAGCAGAGAGGGGAGGACGGATTCTGGAAACACCATATATTTT. Translation: CATSREGRTDSGNTIYF.

The V call is TRBV3-1 (or the pseudogene TRBV3-2), the J call TRBJ2-1, with 9 bases identical to TRBD2. V trimming: 4 bases; J trimming: 1 base; junction bases outside the gene matches: 5. Germline lookup yields CDR1 LGHDT and CDR2 YNNKEL (reference sequence). The CDR3 contains 16 residues. The CDR3 bases are TGTGCCAGCAGCCGCGGGGGGGCCTTTTCCTACAATGAGCAGTTCTTC. It encodes CASSRGGAFSYNEQFF.

The rearrangement links TRBV18 to TRBJ2-3; D gene unclear. Trimming shortened V by 5 bases and J by 0 bases, and 15 bases separated the two germline ends. Germline CDR1 and CDR2: KGHSH and LQKENI. The CDR3 is made up of 16 amino acids. CDR3 region: CASSSSNIASTDTQYF. Written as DNA, the CDR3 is TGTGCCAGCTCAAGTTCCAACATAGCCAGCACAGATACGCAGTATTTT.

The DNA of the CDR3 is TGCGCCAGCTCAGAAGGGGGACTTCGCACAGATACGCAGTATTTT. Its protein is CASSEGGLRTDTQYF. This rearrangement joins TRBV5-1 to TRBJ2-3, with D perhaps being TRBD1 or TRBD2 (6 bases each). The CDR3 sequence is 15 residues long. V was pared by 7 bases and J by 1 base, with 16 bases between. Germline CDR1 SGHRS, CDR2 YFSETQ.

The rearrangement uses TRBV6-5 and TRBJ2-4; D could derive from TRBD1 or TRBD2 (5 bases each). V dropped 7 bases and J dropped 4 bases, with 17 bases sitting between them. Germline lookup yields CDR1 MNHEY and CDR2 SVGAGI. There are 15 residues in the CDR3. The CDR3 coding sequence is TGTGCCAGCACCCGGGACCCTTTTTTAAAAAACATTCAGTACTTC. Translating it yields CASTRDPFLKNIQYF.

This chain links TRBV18 with TRBJ2-1; D remains unclear. CDR3 length equals 12 residues. Per germline, CDR1 KGHSH and CDR2 LQKENI. Trimming removed 2 bases from V and 5 bases from J, with 4 bases in between. The chain's CDR3 is CASSPVDNEQFF. For the CDR3, the DNA is TGTGCCAGCTCACCAGTGGACAATGAGCAGTTCTTC.

V usage is TRBV13 and J usage is TRBJ2-7; 7 nucleotides align to TRBD2. CDR3 length: 15 amino acids. With V trimmed by 0 bases and J by 2 bases, 4 bases remained unmatched. CDR1 PRHDT and CDR2 FYEKMQ come from the germline V gene (reference sequence). The CDR3 is CASSLGGGTTYEQYV. The CDR3 region has the DNA TGTGCCAGCAGCTTAGGCGGGGGGACTACCTACGAGCAGTACGTC.

The rearrangement links TRBV5-1 to TRBJ1-2; no firm D call. The V gene lost 4 bases and the J gene lost 0 bases, with 4 bases spanning the gap. The CDR3 extends over 12 amino acids. CDR1 SGHRS and CDR2 YFSETQ come from the germline V gene. This CDR3 reads CASSEPNYGYTF. CDR3 nucleotides: TGCGCCAGCAGCGAGCCTAACTATGGCTACACCTTC. The full variable domain, with the rest looked up from reference TRBV5-1 and TRBJ1-2, is KAGVTQTPRYLIKTRGQQVTLSCSPISGHRSVSWYQQTPGQGLQFLFEYFSETQRNKGNFPGRFSGRQFSNSRSEMNVSTLELGDSALYLCASSEPNYGYTFGSGTRLTVV.

The V gene is TRBV5-6, the J gene TRBJ2-1; D call uncertain. Deletions cut 1 base from V and 4 bases from J, with 9 bases between. CDR3 length equals 14 residues. The germline V gene has CDR1 SGHDT and CDR2 YYEEEE. CDR3 sequence: CASSLSRSYNEQFF. CDR3 in DNA: TGTGCCAGCAGCTTGAGTAGGAGTTACAATGAGCAGTTCTTC. Combining the CDR3 with reference TRBV5-6 and TRBJ2-1 gives the whole variable domain DAGVTQSPTHLIKTRGQQVTLRCSPKSGHDTVSWYQQALGQGPQFIFQYYEEEERQRGNFPDRFSGHQFPNYSSELNVNALLLGDSALYLCASSLSRSYNEQFFGPGTRLTVL.

The chain links TRBV14 to TRBJ2-5; 9 nucleotides align to TRBD2. The CDR3 loop spans 19 amino acids. Germline V gene data show CDR1 as SGHDN and CDR2 as FVKESK. The V segment lost 0 bases and the J segment 3 bases; nucleotides outside the gene matches: 14. The CDR3 DNA sequence: TGTGCCAGCAGCCAAGAGAGTCCCATTCTAGCGGGGTTTAAAGAGACCCAGTACTTC. It codes for CASSQESPILAGFKETQYF.

This sequence joins TRBV7-3 and TRBJ2-5, with D possibly matching TRBD1 (5 bases). CDR1 SGHTA and CDR2 FQGTGA come from the germline V gene. This CDR3 region has 15 residues. V lost 5 bases and J 1 base, leaving 14 bases between the germline ends. The CDR3 sequence is CASSAEGVPQETQYF. CDR3 bases: TGTGCCAGCAGCGCTGAAGGGGTTCCCCAAGAGACCCAGTACTTC.

The rearrangement links TRBV4-3 to TRBJ2-3, with TRBD1 matching 8 bases. The V gene end was trimmed by 5 bases and the J gene end by 5 bases; junction bases not matched to a gene: 9. CDR3 size: 15 residues. Looked up from germline, CDR1 is LGHNA and CDR2 is YSLEER. The CDR3 loop reads CASSKQGGSLDTQYF. In nucleotides, the CDR3 is TGCGCCAGCAGCAAACAGGGGGGTTCTTTAGATACGCAGTATTTT.

The V and J genes are TRBV4-1 and TRBJ1-5, with 9 bases aligning to TRBD1. J was trimmed by 1 base and V by 3 bases; bases with no gene match: 4. The V gene's germline CDR1 is MGHRA and CDR2 YSYEKL. The CDR3 totals 16 residues. The CDR3 protein is CASSQGQGGSNQPQHF. The DNA of the CDR3 is TGCGCCAGCAGCCAGGGACAGGGTGGGAGCAATCAGCCCCAGCATTTT.

The table lists this clone with a count of one. The chain recombines TRBV27 with TRBJ1-5; D is possibly TRBD1 (6 bases). This CDR3 is 15 amino acids long. V was pared by 5 bases and J by 1 base, with 12 bases between. The V gene's germline CDR1 is MNHEY and CDR2 SMNVEV (reference sequence). CDR3 sequence (DNA): TGTGCCAGCAGTGGCGTACAGGGAAGCAATCAGCCCCAGCATTTT. Its protein is CASSGVQGSNQPQHF.

This chain connects TRBV24-1 to TRBJ2-2; 7 nucleotides align to TRBD1. Germline loops: CDR1 KGHDR, CDR2 SFDVKD. The CDR3 totals 13 residues. With V trimmed by 3 bases and J by 10 bases, 4 bases remained unmatched. The CDR3 DNA reads as TGTGCCACCAGTGATACCGACAGGGAGGAGCTGTTTTTT. Its protein is CATSDTDREELFF.

This clone was seen more than once but under ten times. This chain uses TRBV3-1 (or the pseudogene TRBV3-2) with TRBJ1-1, with TRBD1 as a possible D gene (5 bases). From germline, CDR1 is LGHDT and CDR2 YNNKEL (reference sequence). V lost 4 bases, J lost 7 bases, and 16 bases lay in between. The CDR3 consists of 14 residues. For the CDR3, the DNA is TGTGCCAGCAGCCCCCACCCAGGGAGCTATGAAGCTTTCTTT. This codes for CASSPHPGSYEAFF.

J is TRBJ1-6 and V is TRBV4-1, with D unresolved. V lost 0 bases to trimming and J lost 6 bases, with 12 bases between them. Per the germline V gene, CDR1 is MGHRA and CDR2 is YSYEKL. This CDR3 comprises 16 residues. The CDR3 here is CASSQEGGGINSPLHF. The CDR3 nucleotides are TGCGCCAGCAGCCAAGAAGGTGGAGGGATTAATTCACCCCTCCACTTT.

The chain uses TRBV19 and TRBJ1-5; 9 bases match TRBD1. Losses at the gene ends were 4 bases for V and 4 bases for J; bases not matched to a gene: 8. The V gene's germline CDR1 is LNHDA and CDR2 SQIVND (reference sequence). The CDR3 spans 16 residues. The CDR3 DNA follows: TGTGCCAGTAGTACCGGGACAGGGATCGGGAATCAGCCCCAGCATTTT. It codes for CASSTGTGIGNQPQHF.